The sample holds one count of the clone carrying this T cell receptor beta chain. The sample originates from a study of control samples from healthy donors and cancer patients. Only in-frame clones appear in the TCRdb table, and some are missing; sequencing was by immunoSEQ multiplex PCR. The sample holds about 130,000 clones; about 93% are singletons and the top ten take about 1.5%. V was trimmed by 7 bases and J by 12 bases, leaving 21 bases between them. CDR3 length: 13 amino acids. In germline, CDR1 is SQVTM, CDR2 ANQGSEA. The origin of this receptor is a man in his fifties or sixties with head and neck cancer. The sample taken for sequencing was PBMCs. The chain links TRBV29-1 to TRBJ1-4, with a tentative D call TRBD1 (5 bases). The CDR3 here is CSAYLGVPEELFF. The CDR3 coding sequence is TGCAGCGCCTACCTGGGGGTTCCGGAGGAACTGTTTTTT.